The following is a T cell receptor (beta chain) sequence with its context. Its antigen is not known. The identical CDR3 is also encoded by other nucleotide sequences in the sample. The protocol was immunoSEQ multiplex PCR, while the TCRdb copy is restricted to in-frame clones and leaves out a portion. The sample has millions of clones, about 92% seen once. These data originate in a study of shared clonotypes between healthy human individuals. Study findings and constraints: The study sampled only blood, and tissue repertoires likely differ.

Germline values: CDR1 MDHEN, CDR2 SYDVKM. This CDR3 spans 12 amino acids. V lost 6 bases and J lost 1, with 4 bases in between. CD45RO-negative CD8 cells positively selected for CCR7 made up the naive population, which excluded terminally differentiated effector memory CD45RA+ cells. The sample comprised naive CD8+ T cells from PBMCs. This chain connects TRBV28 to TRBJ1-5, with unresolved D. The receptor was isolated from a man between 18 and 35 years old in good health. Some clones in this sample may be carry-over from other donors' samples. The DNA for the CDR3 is TGTGCCAGCAGACTGAGCAATCAGCCCCAGCATTTT. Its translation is CASRLSNQPQHF.